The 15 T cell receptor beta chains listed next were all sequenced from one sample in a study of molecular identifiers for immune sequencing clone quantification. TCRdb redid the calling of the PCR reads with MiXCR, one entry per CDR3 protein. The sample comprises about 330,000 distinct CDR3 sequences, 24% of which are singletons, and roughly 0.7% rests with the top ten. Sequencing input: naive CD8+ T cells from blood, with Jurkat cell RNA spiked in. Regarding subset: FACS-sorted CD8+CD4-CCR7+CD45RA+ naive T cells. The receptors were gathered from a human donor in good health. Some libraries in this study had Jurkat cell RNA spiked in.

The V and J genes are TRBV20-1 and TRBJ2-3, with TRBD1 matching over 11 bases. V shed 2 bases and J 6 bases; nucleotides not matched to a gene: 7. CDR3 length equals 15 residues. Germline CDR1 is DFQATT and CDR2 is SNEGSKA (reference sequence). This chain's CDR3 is CSARSDRGLRDTQYF. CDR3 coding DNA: TGCAGTGCTAGATCGGACAGGGGGCTCCGGGATACGCAGTATTTT.

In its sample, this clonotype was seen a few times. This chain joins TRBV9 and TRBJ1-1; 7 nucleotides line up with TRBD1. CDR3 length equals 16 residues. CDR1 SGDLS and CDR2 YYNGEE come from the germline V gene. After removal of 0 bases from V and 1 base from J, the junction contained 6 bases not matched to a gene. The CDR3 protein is CASSVGLDRKNTEAFF. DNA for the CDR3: TGTGCCAGCAGCGTAGGCCTGGACAGGAAGAACACTGAAGCTTTCTTT.

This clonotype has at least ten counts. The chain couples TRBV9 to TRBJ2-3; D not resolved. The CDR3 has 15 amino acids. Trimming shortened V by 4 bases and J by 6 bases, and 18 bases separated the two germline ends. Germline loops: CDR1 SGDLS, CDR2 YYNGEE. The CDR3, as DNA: TGTGCCAGCAGCCCTTCAGGCAGGATTGGGGATACGCAGTATTTT. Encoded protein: CASSPSGRIGDTQYF. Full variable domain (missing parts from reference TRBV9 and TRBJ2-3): DSGVTQTPKHLITATGQRVTLRCSPRSGDLSVYWYQQSLDQGLQFLIQYYNGEERAKGNILERFSAQQFPDLHSELNLSSLELGDSALYFCASSPSGRIGDTQYFGPGTRLTVL.

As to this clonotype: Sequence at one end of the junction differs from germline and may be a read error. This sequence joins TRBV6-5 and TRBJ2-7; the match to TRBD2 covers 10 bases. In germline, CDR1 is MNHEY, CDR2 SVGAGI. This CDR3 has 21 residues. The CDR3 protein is CANSYIRAPSGRPSLPYEQYF. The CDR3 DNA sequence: TGTGCCAACAGTTATATCCGCGCGCCTAGCGGGAGACCTTCCCTTCCCTACGAGCAGTACTTC.

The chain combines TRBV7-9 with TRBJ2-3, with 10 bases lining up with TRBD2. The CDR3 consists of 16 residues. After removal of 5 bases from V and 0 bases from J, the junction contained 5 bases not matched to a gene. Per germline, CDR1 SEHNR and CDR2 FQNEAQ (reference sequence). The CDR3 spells CASSPGLAISTDTQYF. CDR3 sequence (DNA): TGTGCCAGCAGCCCGGGACTAGCGATTAGCACAGATACGCAGTATTTT.

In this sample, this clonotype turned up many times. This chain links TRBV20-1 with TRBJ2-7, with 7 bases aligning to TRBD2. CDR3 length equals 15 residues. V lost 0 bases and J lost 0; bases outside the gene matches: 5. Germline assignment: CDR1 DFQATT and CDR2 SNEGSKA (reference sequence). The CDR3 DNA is TGCAGTGCTAGAGAGGGCGGGGGTAGCTCCTACGAGCAGTACTTC. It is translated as CSAREGGGSSYEQYF.

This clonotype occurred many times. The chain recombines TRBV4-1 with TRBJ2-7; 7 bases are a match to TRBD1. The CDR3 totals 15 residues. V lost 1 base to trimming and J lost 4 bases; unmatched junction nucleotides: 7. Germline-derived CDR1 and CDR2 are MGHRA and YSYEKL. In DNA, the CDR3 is TGCGCCAGCAGCCAAGTTGGGGACAGTAAATACGAGCAGTACTTC. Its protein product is CASSQVGDSKYEQYF.

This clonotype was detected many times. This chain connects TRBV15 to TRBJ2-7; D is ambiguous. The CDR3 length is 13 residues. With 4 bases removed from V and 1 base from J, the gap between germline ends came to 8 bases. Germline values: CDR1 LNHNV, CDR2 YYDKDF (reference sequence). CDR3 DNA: TGTGCCACCAGCATAGGACCGTCCTACGAGCAGTACTTC. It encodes CATSIGPSYEQYF.

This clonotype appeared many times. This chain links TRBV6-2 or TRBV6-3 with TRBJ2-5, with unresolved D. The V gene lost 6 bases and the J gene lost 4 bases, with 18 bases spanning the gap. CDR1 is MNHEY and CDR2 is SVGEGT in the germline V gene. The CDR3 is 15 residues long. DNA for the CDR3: TGTGCCAGCAGCAAAACAGAAGCCCAACTAGAGACCCAGTACTTC. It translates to CASSKTEAQLETQYF.

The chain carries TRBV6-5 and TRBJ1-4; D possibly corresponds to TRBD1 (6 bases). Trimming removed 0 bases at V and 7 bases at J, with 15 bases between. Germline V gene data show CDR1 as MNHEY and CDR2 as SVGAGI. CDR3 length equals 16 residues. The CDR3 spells CASSYSADSFGEKLFF. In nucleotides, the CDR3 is TGTGCCAGCAGTTACTCGGCGGACAGCTTCGGTGAAAAACTGTTTTTT.

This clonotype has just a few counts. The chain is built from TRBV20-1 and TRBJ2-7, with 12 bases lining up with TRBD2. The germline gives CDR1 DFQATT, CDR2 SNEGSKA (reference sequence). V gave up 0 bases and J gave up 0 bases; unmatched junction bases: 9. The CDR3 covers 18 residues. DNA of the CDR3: TGCAGTGCTAGAGACCACTCGCTAGCGGGGGGGAGCTCCTACGAGCAGTACTTC. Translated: CSARDHSLAGGSSYEQYF.

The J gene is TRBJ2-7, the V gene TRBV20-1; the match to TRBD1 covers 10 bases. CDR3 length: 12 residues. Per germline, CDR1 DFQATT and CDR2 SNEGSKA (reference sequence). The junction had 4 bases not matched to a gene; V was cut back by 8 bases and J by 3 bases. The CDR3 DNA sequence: TGCAGTACCCGGGACAGGGGCTACGAGCAGTACTTC. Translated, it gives CSTRDRGYEQYF.

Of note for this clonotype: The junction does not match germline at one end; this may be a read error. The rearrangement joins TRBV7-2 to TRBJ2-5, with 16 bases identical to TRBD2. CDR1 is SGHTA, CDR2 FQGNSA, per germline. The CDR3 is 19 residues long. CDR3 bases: TGTGCCAGCAGCCCAGGGACTAGCGGGAGGGCCTTGACGCTCGGGACCCAGGACTTC. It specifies CASSPGTSGRALTLGTQDF. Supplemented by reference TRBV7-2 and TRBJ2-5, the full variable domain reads GAGVSQSPSNKVTEKGKDVELRCDPISGHTALYWYRQSLGQGLEFLIYFQGNSAPDKSGLPSDRFSAERTGGSVSTLTIQRTQQEDSAVYLCASSPGTSGRALTLGTQDFGPGTRLLVL.

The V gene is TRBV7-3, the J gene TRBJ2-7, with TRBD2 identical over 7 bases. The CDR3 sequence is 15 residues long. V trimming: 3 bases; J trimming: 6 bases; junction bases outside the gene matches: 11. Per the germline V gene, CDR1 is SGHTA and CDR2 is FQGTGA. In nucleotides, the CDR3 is TGTGCCAGCAGCTTTCTCGGCGGGGGTTGGGCCGAGCAGTACTTC. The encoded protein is CASSFLGGGWAEQYF. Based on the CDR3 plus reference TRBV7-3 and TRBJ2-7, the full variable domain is GAGVSQTPSNKVTEKGKYVELRCDPISGHTALYWYRQSLGQGPEFLIYFQGTGAADDSGLPNDRFFAVRPEGSVSTLKIQRTERGDSAVYLCASSFLGGGWAEQYFGPGTRLTVT.

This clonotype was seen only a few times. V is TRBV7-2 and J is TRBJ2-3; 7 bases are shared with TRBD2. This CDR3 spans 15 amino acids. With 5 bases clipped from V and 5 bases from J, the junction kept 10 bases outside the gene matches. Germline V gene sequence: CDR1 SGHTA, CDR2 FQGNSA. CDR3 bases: TGTGCCAGCAGCGTAGTGGCGGGGGTAAAAGATACGCAGTATTTT. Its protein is CASSVVAGVKDTQYF.